The clone carrying this T cell receptor (beta chain) occurred a few times. The data are from a study of blood T cell repertoires in COVID-19. Across the study: T cells, B-cell-depleted T cells, or PBMCs supplied cDNA or gDNA.

Authors' methods: Amplification of reference gene primers provided the estimated nucleated cell counts. The repertoire was sequenced with immunoSEQ multiplex PCR; TCRdb's copy has only in-frame clones and lacks some. For V, J and clone size, that table is used; D and trimming come from the DNA. Found here are 400,000 to 450,000 clones, about nine tenths of them singletons; the top ten hold 1.4% to 1.5%. The sequenced sample was peripheral blood. This clonotype was sampled from a woman in her thirties with active or convalescent COVID-19.

This chain's CDR3 is CASSAGQGGETQYF. In DNA, the CDR3 is TGTGCCAGCAGCGCTGGACAGGGAGGAGAGACCCAGTACTTC. This rearrangement joins TRBV9 to TRBJ2-5; 8 bases map to TRBD1. Germline lookup yields CDR1 SGDLS and CDR2 YYNGEE. The trim removed 3 bases at V and 4 bases at J, leaving 5 bases unmatched. This CDR3 is 14 amino acids long.